The T cell receptor (beta chain) described here comes from a study of T cell repertoires in cytomegalovirus infection. Study results and caveats: HLA-C-restricted CMV-specific TCR beta clonotypes were dominant in the ex vivo response. Summed public TCR beta family frequency identified CMV carriers bearing the relevant HLA.

TCRdb independently ran MiXCR on the reads; one entry per CDR3 protein. The data show approximately 630,000 distinct CDR3 sequences, about 24% seen once. As to this clonotype: Its target is not known.

This CDR3 spans 14 amino acids. Trimming took off 6 bases at V and 0 bases at J, with 9 bases between the two ends. This clonotype was sampled from a human donor in good health (CMV status not recorded). Some clones in this sample may be carry-over from other donors' samples. The source material was CD8+ T cells from PBMCs. The V and J genes are TRBV12-3 or TRBV12-4 and TRBJ1-5; D remains ambiguous. The CDR3 region has the DNA TGTGCCAGCAGCCTACAGTTTAGCAATCAGCCCCAGCATTTT. It specifies CASSLQFSNQPQHF.